The clone carrying this T cell receptor (beta chain) appeared a few times. What it binds is not known. The CDR3 extends over 13 amino acids. Germline V gene lookup returns CDR1 SGHRS and CDR2 YFSETQ. Between the trimmed V and J ends, which lost 2 bases and 2 bases, there was a span of 8 bases. The entry originates in a study of neurological immune-mediated disorders. Findings and limits, study-wide: No expanded-clone CDR3 amino acid sequence recurred across subjects, suggesting private TCR-beta repertoires. It was the repertoires of 18 of 34 multiple sclerosis patients that phylogenetic grouping placed in one related-CDR3 cluster, which is a possible signature.

Per sequencing run, 15-18 subjects together gave over 160 million TCR-beta sequences. MiXCR, applied by TCRdb to the 5' RACE reads, yields one record per CDR3 protein. The table records tens of thousands of distinct CDR3 sequences, roughly 3.2% of them present only once. The specimen was PBMCs. The rearrangement uses TRBV5-1 and TRBJ2-7, with a weak D call TRBD2 (6 bases). The source is a woman aged 45-65 years with multiple sclerosis. CDR3 protein: CASSFGSPYEQYF. DNA for the CDR3: TGCGCCAGCAGCTTCGGGAGCCCCTACGAGCAGTACTTC.